Listed below are T cell receptor beta chains from one sample, sequenced in a study of T cell repertoires in cytomegalovirus infection. TCRdb processed the reads anew with MiXCR; each CDR3 protein has one entry. This table has approximately 910,000 distinct CDR3 sequences, approximately 31% appearing once. These receptors' antigens are unknown. The sample was cultured CD8+ T cells from PBMCs, taken from culture after CMV antigen stimulation. The receptors here all came from a human donor in good health (CMV status not recorded). Some clones in this sample may be carry-over from other donors' samples. Both conserved end residues are part of each CDR3. The D gene is left open where the match is weak. Size values are once, few and many counts, or a class for expanded clones, and some rows have none.

cdr3_aa: CASRPGQCLNTEAFF
cdr3_nt: TGTGCCAGCAGACCCGGACAGTGCCTGAACACTGAAGCTTTCTTT
j_call: TRBJ1-1
d_call: NA
clone_size: NA
v_call: TRBV7-4

cdr3_aa: CASSLGIGEGPYNEQFF
cdr3_nt: TGTGCCAGCAGCTTAGGGATAGGGGAGGGACCCTACAATGAGCAGTTCTTC
j_call: TRBJ2-1
d_call: TRBD2
clone_size: few
v_call: TRBV7-9

cdr3_aa: CATSARRAVDTQYF
cdr3_nt: TGTGCCACCAGTGCGAGGAGGGCGGTAGATACGCAGTATTTT
j_call: TRBJ2-3
d_call: NA
clone_size: NA
v_call: TRBV24-1

cdr3_aa: CASGPWTQENIQYF
cdr3_nt: TGTGCCAGCGGCCCCTGGACGCAGGAAAACATTCAGTACTTC
j_call: TRBJ2-4
d_call: NA
clone_size: many
v_call: TRBV7-9

cdr3_aa: CATSAKEGATEAFF
cdr3_nt: TGTGCCACCAGTGCCAAAGAGGGCGCGACTGAAGCTTTCTTT
j_call: TRBJ1-1
d_call: NA
clone_size: NA
v_call: TRBV24-1

cdr3_aa: CASSLGRAPHEKLFF
cdr3_nt: TGTGCCAGCAGCTTAGGTAGGGCGCCGCATGAAAAACTGTTTTTT
j_call: TRBJ1-4
d_call: NA
clone_size: NA
v_call: TRBV7-2

cdr3_aa: CASSQPQHGLMNTEAFF
cdr3_nt: TGCGCCAGCAGCCAACCTCAGCATGGCCTTATGAACACTGAAGCTTTCTTT
j_call: TRBJ1-1
d_call: NA
clone_size: NA
v_call: TRBV4-1

cdr3_aa: CASSRDRYLGYGYTF
cdr3_nt: TGTGCCAGCAGTCGGGACAGATATTTGGGGTATGGCTACACCTTC
j_call: TRBJ1-2
d_call: TRBD1
clone_size: NA
v_call: TRBV6-6

cdr3_aa: CASRQETGNEQFF
cdr3_nt: TGTGCCAGCAGGCAGGAGACAGGCAATGAGCAGTTCTTC
j_call: TRBJ2-1
d_call: NA
clone_size: few
v_call: TRBV5-4

cdr3_aa: CASSEGPLQSGEQYF
cdr3_nt: TGTGCCAGCAGCGAGGGGCCTCTCCAGAGCGGCGAGCAGTACTTC
j_call: TRBJ2-7
d_call: NA
clone_size: NA
v_call: TRBV7-1

cdr3_aa: CASFYRGFEAFF
cdr3_nt: TGTGCCAGTTTCTACAGGGGGTTTGAAGCTTTCTTT
j_call: TRBJ1-1
d_call: TRBD1
clone_size: NA
v_call: TRBV6-5

cdr3_aa: CASSFIPLLYYNEQFF
cdr3_nt: TGTGCCAGCAGTTTTATCCCCCTCTTATACTACAATGAGCAGTTCTTC
j_call: TRBJ2-1
d_call: NA
clone_size: few
v_call: TRBV27

cdr3_aa: CASSASGGEQETQYF
cdr3_nt: TGTGCCAGCAGCGCTAGCGGGGGTGAACAAGAGACCCAGTACTTC
j_call: TRBJ2-5
d_call: TRBD2
clone_size: NA
v_call: TRBV4-2

cdr3_aa: CSARDLVAGQGIEAFF
cdr3_nt: TGCAGTGCTAGAGATCTGGTGGCGGGACAGGGGATTGAAGCTTTCTTT
j_call: TRBJ1-1
d_call: TRBD1
clone_size: NA
v_call: TRBV20-1

cdr3_aa: CASSTPGPLTYEQYF
cdr3_nt: TGTGCCAGCAGCACTCCGGGACCGCTCACTTACGAGCAGTACTTC
j_call: TRBJ2-7
d_call: NA
clone_size: NA
v_call: TRBV7-9

cdr3_aa: CASSRTSGGHYNEQFF
cdr3_nt: TGTGCCAGCAGCCGGACTAGCGGGGGCCATTACAATGAGCAGTTCTTC
j_call: TRBJ2-1
d_call: TRBD2
clone_size: NA
v_call: TRBV6-5

cdr3_aa: CASGQGYYNEQFF
cdr3_nt: TGTGCTAGTGGACAGGGTTACTACAATGAGCAGTTCTTC
j_call: TRBJ2-1
d_call: NA
clone_size: NA
v_call: TRBV12-5

cdr3_aa: CASSTYTTGEQPQHF
cdr3_nt: TGTGCCAGCAGTACCTACACTACAGGAGAGCAGCCCCAGCATTTT
j_call: TRBJ1-5
d_call: NA
clone_size: NA
v_call: TRBV6-6

cdr3_aa: CASSYTRLATRKHTGELFF
cdr3_nt: TGTGCCAGCAGTTACACCCGGCTGGCAACCCGCAAACACACCGGGGAGCTGTTTTTT
j_call: TRBJ2-2
d_call: NA
clone_size: few
v_call: TRBV6-2/TRBV6-3

cdr3_aa: CATSDFQGTEAFF
cdr3_nt: TGTGCCACCAGTGATTTTCAGGGAACTGAAGCTTTCTTT
j_call: TRBJ1-1
d_call: NA
clone_size: NA
v_call: TRBV24-1

cdr3_aa: CASRDTLSYNPPLHF
cdr3_nt: TGTGCCAGCCGGGACACCCTCTCCTATAATCCACCCCTCCACTTT
j_call: TRBJ1-6
d_call: NA
clone_size: NA
v_call: TRBV25-1

cdr3_aa: CASSVEGLGGSTDTQYF
cdr3_nt: TGTGCCAGCAGCGTAGAAGGGTTAGGAGGGTCCACAGATACGCAGTATTTT
j_call: TRBJ2-3
d_call: NA
clone_size: few
v_call: TRBV9

cdr3_aa: CASSPRLAGARSYEQYF
cdr3_nt: TGTGCCAGCAGCCCCCGACTAGCGGGGGCCCGATCCTACGAGCAGTACTTC
j_call: TRBJ2-7
d_call: TRBD2
clone_size: NA
v_call: TRBV7-6

cdr3_aa: CASSSRNQETQYF
cdr3_nt: TGTGCCAGCAGTTCCCGCAACCAAGAGACCCAGTACTTC
j_call: TRBJ2-5
d_call: NA
clone_size: many
v_call: TRBV12-3/TRBV12-4

cdr3_aa: CAISRTGANVLTF
cdr3_nt: TGTGCCATCTCCCGGACAGGGGCCAACGTCCTGACTTTC
j_call: TRBJ2-6
d_call: NA
clone_size: few
v_call: TRBV10-3

cdr3_aa: CASSYSIVRKSGELFF
cdr3_nt: TGTGCCAGCAGTTACTCGATAGTACGAAAGTCCGGGGAGCTGTTTTTT
j_call: TRBJ2-2
d_call: NA
clone_size: few
v_call: TRBV6-2/TRBV6-3

cdr3_aa: CASSGEEEKLFF
cdr3_nt: TGTGCCAGCAGTGGTGAAGAGGAAAAACTGTTTTTT
j_call: TRBJ1-4
d_call: NA
clone_size: few
v_call: TRBV2

cdr3_aa: CASRVDGENTEAFF
cdr3_nt: TGTGCCAGCAGAGTGGACGGGGAGAACACTGAAGCTTTCTTT
j_call: TRBJ1-1
d_call: NA
clone_size: NA
v_call: TRBV11-1

cdr3_aa: CASSWAGGSNEQFF
cdr3_nt: TGTGCCAGCAGTTGGGCAGGGGGGAGCAATGAGCAGTTCTTC
j_call: TRBJ2-1
d_call: NA
clone_size: NA
v_call: TRBV27

cdr3_aa: CASSEFFPIGNTEAFF
cdr3_nt: TGTGCCAGCAGTGAATTCTTCCCTATTGGGAACACTGAAGCTTTCTTT
j_call: TRBJ1-1
d_call: NA
clone_size: NA
v_call: TRBV25-1